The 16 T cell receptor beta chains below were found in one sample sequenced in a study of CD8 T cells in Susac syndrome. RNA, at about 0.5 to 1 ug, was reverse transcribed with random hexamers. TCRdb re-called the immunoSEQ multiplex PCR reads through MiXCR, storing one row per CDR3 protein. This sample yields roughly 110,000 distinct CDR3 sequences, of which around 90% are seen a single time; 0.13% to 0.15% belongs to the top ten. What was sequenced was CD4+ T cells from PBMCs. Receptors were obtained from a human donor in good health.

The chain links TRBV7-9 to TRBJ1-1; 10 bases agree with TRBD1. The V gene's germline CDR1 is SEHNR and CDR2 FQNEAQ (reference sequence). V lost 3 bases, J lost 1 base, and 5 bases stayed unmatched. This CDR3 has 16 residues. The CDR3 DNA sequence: TGTGCCAGCAGCTTGGGGACAGGGGTGGCGAACACTGAAGCTTTCTTT. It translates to CASSLGTGVANTEAFF.

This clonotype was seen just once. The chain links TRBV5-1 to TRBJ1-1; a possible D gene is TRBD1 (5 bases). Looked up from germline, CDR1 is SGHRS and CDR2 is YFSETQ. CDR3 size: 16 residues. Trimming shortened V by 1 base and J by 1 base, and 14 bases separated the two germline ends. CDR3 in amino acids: CASSLWGSSQNTEAFF. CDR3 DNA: TGCGCCAGCAGCTTGTGGGGCAGCTCCCAGAACACTGAAGCTTTCTTT.

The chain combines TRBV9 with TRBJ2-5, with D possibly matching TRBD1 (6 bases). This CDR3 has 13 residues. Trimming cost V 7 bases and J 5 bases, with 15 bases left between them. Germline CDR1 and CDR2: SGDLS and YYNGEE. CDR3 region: CASGAGAGETQYF. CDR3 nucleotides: TGTGCCAGCGGAGCAGGGGCGGGTGAGACCCAGTACTTC.

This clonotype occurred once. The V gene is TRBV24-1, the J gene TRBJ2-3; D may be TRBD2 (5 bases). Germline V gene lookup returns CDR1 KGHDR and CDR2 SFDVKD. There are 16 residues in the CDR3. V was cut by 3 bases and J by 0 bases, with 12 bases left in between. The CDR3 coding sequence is TGTGCCACCAGTGATGTACCGGGGTCGAGCACAGATACGCAGTATTTT. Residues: CATSDVPGSSTDTQYF.

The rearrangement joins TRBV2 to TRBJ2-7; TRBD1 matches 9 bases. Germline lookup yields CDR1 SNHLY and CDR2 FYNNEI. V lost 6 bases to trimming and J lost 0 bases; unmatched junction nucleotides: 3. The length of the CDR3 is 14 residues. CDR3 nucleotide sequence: TGTGCCAGCAGCCGACAGGGGGGCTCCTACGAGCAGTACTTC. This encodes CASSRQGGSYEQYF.

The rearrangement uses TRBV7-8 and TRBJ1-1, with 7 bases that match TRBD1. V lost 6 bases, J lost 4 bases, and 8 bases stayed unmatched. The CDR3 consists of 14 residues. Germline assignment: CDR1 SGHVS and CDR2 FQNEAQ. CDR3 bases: TGTGCCAGCAGGGGGACAGCCGGGCGCACTGAAGCTTTCTTT. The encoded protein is CASRGTAGRTEAFF. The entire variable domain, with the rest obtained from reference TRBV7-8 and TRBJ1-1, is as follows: GAGVSQSPRYKVAKRGQDVALRCDPISGHVSLFWYQQALGQGPEFLTYFQNEAQLDKSGLPSDRFFAERPEGSVSTLKIQRTQQEDSAVYLCASRGTAGRTEAFFGQGTRLTVV.

DNA for the CDR3: TGTGCCAGCAGCCTTAGACAGGGAAAGTCCTACGAGCAGTACTTC. Protein: CASSLRQGKSYEQYF. The chain carries TRBV3-1 and TRBJ2-7; 7 positions agree with TRBD1. Germline V gene data show CDR1 as LGHDT and CDR2 as YNNKEL (reference sequence). The CDR3 totals 15 residues. Losses at the gene ends were 4 bases for V and 1 base for J; bases not matched to a gene: 7.

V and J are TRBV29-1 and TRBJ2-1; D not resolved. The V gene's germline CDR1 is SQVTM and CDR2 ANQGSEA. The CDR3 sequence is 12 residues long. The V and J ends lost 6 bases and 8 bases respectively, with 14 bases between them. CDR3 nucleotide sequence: TGCAGCGTCCTATGGGGTTGGGATGAGCAGTTCTTC. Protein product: CSVLWGWDEQFF.

The CDR3 loop reads CASSQDGGVAGTYEQYF. In nucleotides, the CDR3 is TGCGCCAGCAGCCAAGATGGAGGGGTAGCGGGAACCTACGAGCAGTACTTC. The rearrangement joins TRBV4-3 to TRBJ2-7, with TRBD2 matching over 8 bases. Germline trimming cut 0 bases from V and 2 bases from J; bases unmatched to any gene: 9. Germline loops: CDR1 LGHNA, CDR2 YSLEER. The CDR3 spans 17 residues.

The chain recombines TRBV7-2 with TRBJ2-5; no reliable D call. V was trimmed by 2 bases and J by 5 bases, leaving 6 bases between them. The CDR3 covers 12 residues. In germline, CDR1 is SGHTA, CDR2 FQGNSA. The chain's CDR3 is CASSLRTETQYF. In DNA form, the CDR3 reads TGTGCCAGCAGCTTACGGACGGAGACCCAGTACTTC.

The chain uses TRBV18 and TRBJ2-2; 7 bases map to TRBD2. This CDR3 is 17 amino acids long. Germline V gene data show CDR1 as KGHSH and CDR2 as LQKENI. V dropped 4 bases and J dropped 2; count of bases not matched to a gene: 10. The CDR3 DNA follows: TGTGCCAGCTCACTCAATCGACTAGCAGATAACACCGGGGAGCTGTTTTTT. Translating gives CASSLNRLADNTGELFF.

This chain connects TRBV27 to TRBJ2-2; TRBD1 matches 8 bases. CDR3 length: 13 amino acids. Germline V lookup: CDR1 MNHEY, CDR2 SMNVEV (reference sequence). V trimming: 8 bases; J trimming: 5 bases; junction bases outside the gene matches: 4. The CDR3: CASGQGATGELFF. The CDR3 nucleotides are TGTGCCAGCGGGCAGGGGGCAACCGGGGAGCTGTTTTTT.

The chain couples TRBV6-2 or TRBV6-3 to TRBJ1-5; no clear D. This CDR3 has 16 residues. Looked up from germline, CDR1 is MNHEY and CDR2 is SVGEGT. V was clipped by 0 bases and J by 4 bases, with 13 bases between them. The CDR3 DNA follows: TGTGCCAGCAGTTACTCGGCTTGGCGGGTTAATCAGCCCCAGCATTTT. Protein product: CASSYSAWRVNQPQHF.

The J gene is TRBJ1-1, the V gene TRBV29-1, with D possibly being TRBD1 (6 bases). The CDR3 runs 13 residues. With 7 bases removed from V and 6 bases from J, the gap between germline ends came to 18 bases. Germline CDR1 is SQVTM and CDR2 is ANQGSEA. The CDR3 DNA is TGCAGCGCTACAGGGTGGGCCGCTCCTGAAGCTTTCTTT. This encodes CSATGWAAPEAFF.

The CDR3 sequence: CSARPGVHSGTQYF. The CDR3 bases are TGCAGTGCTCGCCCCGGGGTCCACTCTGGGACCCAGTACTTC. V and J are TRBV20-1 and TRBJ2-5; D possibly corresponds to TRBD2 (5 bases). The CDR3 extends over 14 amino acids. Germline lookup yields CDR1 DFQATT and CDR2 SNEGSKA (reference sequence). V lost 5 bases and J 7 bases, leaving 20 bases between the germline ends.

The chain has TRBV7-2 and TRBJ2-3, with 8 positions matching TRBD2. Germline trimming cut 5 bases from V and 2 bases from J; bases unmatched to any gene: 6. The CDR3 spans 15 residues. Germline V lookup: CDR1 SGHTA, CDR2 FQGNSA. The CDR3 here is CASSLSGRHTDTQYF. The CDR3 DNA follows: TGTGCCAGCAGCCTCAGCGGGAGACACACAGATACGCAGTATTTT.